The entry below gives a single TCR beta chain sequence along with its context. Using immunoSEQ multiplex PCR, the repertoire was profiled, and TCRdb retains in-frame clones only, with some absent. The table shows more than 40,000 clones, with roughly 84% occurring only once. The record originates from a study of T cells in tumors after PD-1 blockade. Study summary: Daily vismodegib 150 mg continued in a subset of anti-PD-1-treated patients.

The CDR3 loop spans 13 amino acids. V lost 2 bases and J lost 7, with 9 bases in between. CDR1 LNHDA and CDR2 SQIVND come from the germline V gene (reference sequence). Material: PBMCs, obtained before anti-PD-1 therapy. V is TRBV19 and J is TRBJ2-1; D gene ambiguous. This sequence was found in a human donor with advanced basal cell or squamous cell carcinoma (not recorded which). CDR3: CASSIRPENEQFF. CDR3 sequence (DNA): TGTGCCAGTAGTATAAGACCCGAGAATGAGCAGTTCTTC.